Here is one T cell receptor (beta chain) with its context. This clone was seen ten or more times. The clone's antigen remains unknown. It has no much larger one-base neighbor in the sample; base qualities were not kept. TCRbeta CDR3 regions were amplified from genomic DNA using the immunoSEQ Assay, a bias-controlled multiplex PCR. The source study handled its data this way. Nucleated cell counts per sample were estimated from amplification of reference gene primers within the assay. To quantify the absolute abundance of each unique TCRbeta CDR3 rearrangement, sequence reads were collapsed and filtered. Productive Simpson clonality was computed per sample as the square root of Simpson's diversity index over productive rearrangements. The table was pulled from immuneACCESS by TCRdb, which kept in-frame rearrangements only. Such tables lose some clones; where checked, under half of the loss comes from unresolved V genes, and the rest has no known cause. The V and J calls and clone size are taken from that table; D and trimming were inferred from the DNA. In all, the sample holds about 190,000 clones, and roughly nine tenths of those were seen once. Jointly, the top ten make up around 1.1% of the sample.

Collaborating institutions collected whole blood in K2EDTA tubes following their own protocols. For TCRbeta analysis, collaborators shipped samples as frozen whole blood, isolated PBMCs, or DNA extracted from either of those sample types. The data were obtained in a study of blood T cell repertoires in COVID-19 (dated by TCRdb to about 2020). Study-wide context: Collaborator samples came from the United States, Italy and Spain and covered acute and convalescent phases of COVID-19. The samples were drawn from the first 160 participants of the ongoing ImmuneRACE study and from 1,254 subjects provided by 6 global collaborators. The sample metadata nearly always contained a de-identified subject ID, COVID-19 status, age in years and sex. The dataset comprised deeply sampled blood TCRbeta repertoires from subjects exposed to, actively infected with, or recovered from COVID-19. The prospective study material was composed of cDNA or gDNA derived from T cells, B-cell-depleted T cells, or PBMCs. Where available, HLA class I and class II types were taken from metadata supplied by the sample provider and were not determined by assay-based typing. The repertoires were released in a freely available public database meant as a resource for research on the immune response to SARS-CoV-2. The paper as a whole reports these results and caveats: Clinical and demographic metadata were provided uncurated, with the amount varying by source and participant.

Sequences SGHVS (CDR1) and FQNEAQ (CDR2) are obtained from the germline V gene. The CDR3 contains 15 residues, cysteine and phenylalanine counted. Here the CDR3 DNA is all that survives: 45 bases in frame from base 1. Germline trimming amounts to 0 bases on V and 8 bases on J, with 5 as the count of junction bases outside the gene matches. The sample was peripheral blood. The receptor was derived from a man under 40 with acute or convalescent COVID-19. The chain links TRBV7-8 with TRBJ1-4; TRBD1 matches 8 bases in the middle. CDR3 loop: CASSLAGRGLEKLFF. The nucleotides read TGTGCCAGCAGCTTAGCTGGCAGGGGGCTGGAAAAACTGTTTTTT. Reference TRBV7-8 and TRBJ1-4 genes cover what lies past the CDR3, so the full variable domain is GAGVSQSPRYKVAKRGQDVALRCDPISGHVSLFWYQQALGQGPEFLTYFQNEAQLDKSGLPSDRFFAERPEGSVSTLKIQRTQQEDSAVYLCASSLAGRGLEKLFFGSGTQLSVL.